This entry lists 25 T cell receptor beta chains sequenced from one sample in a study of OX40 agonist ivuxolimab in advanced cancers. Generated by immunoSEQ multiplex PCR, the TCRdb table keeps only in-frame clones and is missing some. The table includes about 98,000 clones, 80% to 90% detected once. This material consisted of CD4+ or CD8+ T cells sorted from blood, taken in a trial of the OX40 agonist ivuxolimab. The receptors shown here come from an adult with an advanced solid tumor such as melanoma, head and neck, liver or kidney cancer.

The V call is TRBV19, the J call TRBJ1-1; maybe TRBD1 (6 bases). V was cut by 0 bases and J by 12 bases, with 17 bases left in between. Germline V gene lookup returns CDR1 LNHDA and CDR2 SQIVND (reference sequence). CDR3 length: 14 residues. The CDR3 region has the DNA TGTGCCAGTAGTATAGAAGGGAACAGGGACGGTTCTTTCTTT. Its protein product is CASSIEGNRDGSFF.

This sequence joins TRBV5-1 and TRBJ2-7, with D uncertain. The length of the CDR3 is 13 residues. Germline CDR1 is SGHRS and CDR2 is YFSETQ. V was cut by 3 bases and J by 3 bases, with 10 bases left in between. CDR3 bases: TGCGCCAGCAGCTCCAGGCCAGGCTACGAGCAGTACGTC. It translates to CASSSRPGYEQYV.

This sequence joins TRBV11-2 and TRBJ2-2; D remains ambiguous. Trimming cost V 1 base and J 4 bases, with 13 bases left between them. This CDR3 comprises 16 residues. Germline assignment: CDR1 SGHAT and CDR2 FQNNGV. The CDR3 sequence is CASSLGVSTVTGELFF. CDR3 nucleotide sequence: TGTGCCAGCAGCTTAGGGGTCTCTACGGTCACCGGGGAGCTGTTTTTT.

This chain uses TRBV5-4 with TRBJ2-1; D gene unclear. Germline CDR1 and CDR2: SGHNT and YYREEE (reference sequence). CDR3 length equals 14 residues. Deletions cut 1 base from V and 8 bases from J, with 13 bases between. The CDR3 here is CASSLTVVGDEQFF. The CDR3 DNA is TGTGCCAGCAGCTTGACAGTCGTGGGTGATGAGCAGTTCTTC.

The rearrangement joins TRBV5-5 to TRBJ1-2; TRBD1 agrees at 9 bases. Germline V CDR1 and CDR2: SGHKS, YYEKEE (reference sequence). After removal of 4 bases from V and 8 bases from J, the junction contained 9 bases not matched to a gene. The CDR3 runs 14 residues. The CDR3 reads CASSLYRGHGGYTF. CDR3 DNA sequence: TGTGCCAGCAGCCTCTACAGGGGGCATGGGGGCTACACCTTC.

The V call is TRBV6-5, the J call TRBJ1-4; a possible D gene is TRBD1 (6 bases). From germline, CDR1 is MNHEY and CDR2 SVGAGI. The CDR3 runs to 15 residues. The V end was cut by 8 bases, the J end by 8 bases, with 21 bases between. The DNA for the CDR3 is TGTGCCAGCGGGAAAGGGAGGGGGGCGATCGAAAAACTGTTTTTT. Residues: CASGKGRGAIEKLFF.

CDR3 in amino acids: CAISERQEGYGYTF. The CDR3 coding sequence is TGTGCCATCAGTGAAAGGCAGGAAGGCTATGGCTACACCTTC. The chain links TRBV10-3 to TRBJ1-2, with D hard to call. This CDR3 region has 14 residues. Trimming removed 3 bases at V and 4 bases at J, with 12 bases between. The germline CDR1 and CDR2 sequences are ENHRY and SYGVKD.

This chain connects TRBV6-6 to TRBJ1-3, with D possibly TRBD1 on 5 matching bases. Trimming stripped 8 bases from V and 7 bases from J, with 9 bases between. The V gene's germline CDR1 is MNHNY and CDR2 SVGAGI (reference sequence). The CDR3 runs to 11 residues. CDR3 protein: CASGPGNTIYF. DNA of the CDR3: TGTGCCAGCGGCCCAGGGAACACCATATATTTT.

The rearrangement links TRBV7-3 to TRBJ2-2; D is possibly TRBD2 (6 bases). Deletions cut 2 bases from V and 7 bases from J, with 11 bases between. The CDR3 has 14 amino acids. Germline V gene sequence: CDR1 SGHTA, CDR2 FQGTGA. CDR3 region: CASSLGGLDGELFF. CDR3 sequence (DNA): TGTGCCAGCAGCTTAGGGGGACTTGACGGGGAGCTGTTTTTT.

This rearrangement joins TRBV5-5 to TRBJ2-7; 11 nucleotides line up with TRBD1. CDR1 is SGHKS and CDR2 is YYEKEE in the germline V gene (reference sequence). With V trimmed by 2 bases and J by 4 bases, 5 bases remained unmatched. The CDR3 covers 15 residues. The CDR3 nucleotides read TGTGCCAGCAGCTTTTTGGGGGACAGGGGGTACGAGCAGTACTTC. This translates into CASSFLGDRGYEQYF.

The V call is TRBV30, the J call TRBJ2-1; D not certain. In germline, CDR1 is GTSNPN, CDR2 SVGIG (reference sequence). Deletions cut 0 bases from V and 6 bases from J, with 9 bases between. The CDR3 has 13 residues. In nucleotides, the CDR3 is TGTGCCTGGAGTGTAGGGCTCATCAATGAGCAGTTCTTC. This gives the protein CAWSVGLINEQFF.

The J gene is TRBJ2-1, the V gene TRBV7-9, with D maybe TRBD2 (6 bases). The germline CDR1 and CDR2 sequences are SEHNR and FQNEAQ (reference sequence). The CDR3 has 16 residues. The V end was cut by 5 bases, the J end by 0 bases, with 14 bases between. CDR3 DNA: TGTGCCAGCAGCCAGATTAGCGGAAGCTCCTACAATGAGCAGTTCTTC. This gives the protein CASSQISGSSYNEQFF.

CDR3 DNA: TGTGCCAGCACTGGGGGAGTAAGAGAGACCCAGTACTTC. Translated, it gives CASTGGVRETQYF. This chain links TRBV28 with TRBJ2-5; D tentatively fits TRBD1 or TRBD2 (5 bases each). The CDR3 totals 13 residues. Looked up from germline, CDR1 is MDHEN and CDR2 is SYDVKM. The V gene lost 7 bases and the J gene lost 4 bases, with 13 bases spanning the gap.

The V and J genes are TRBV30 and TRBJ2-1; D ambiguous. V gave up 0 bases and J gave up 10 bases, with 16 bases separating them. The germline CDR1 and CDR2 sequences are GTSNPN and SVGIG (reference sequence). The CDR3 is 14 residues long. CDR3 residues: CAWSVSPQKSEQFF. The CDR3 nucleotides read TGTGCCTGGAGTGTGTCCCCTCAAAAGTCGGAGCAGTTCTTC.

The V gene is TRBV4-1, the J gene TRBJ2-5; D remains ambiguous. The V gene's germline CDR1 is MGHRA and CDR2 YSYEKL. This CDR3 has 12 residues. Trimming left V 3 bases short and J 4 bases short, with 6 bases between. The CDR3 DNA reads as TGCGCCAGCAGCCATAATGGAGAGACCCAGTACTTC. Protein product: CASSHNGETQYF.

The V and J genes are TRBV7-2 and TRBJ2-7; D might be TRBD1 (6 bases). The germline V gene encodes CDR1 SGHTA and CDR2 FQGNSA. The CDR3 is made up of 13 amino acids. The V and J ends lost 4 bases and 4 bases respectively, with 11 bases between them. CDR3 sequence: CASSSQGPYEQYF. The CDR3 DNA is TGTGCCAGCAGCTCACAGGGTCCTTACGAGCAGTACTTC.

This sequence joins TRBV6-1 and TRBJ1-1; D remains ambiguous. V was pared by 10 bases and J by 1 base, with 16 bases between. CDR3 length: 14 amino acids. Looked up from germline, CDR1 is MNHNS and CDR2 is SASEGT. For the CDR3, the DNA is TGTGCCACCTTCCCGAGCACCAGGAACACTGAAGCTTTCTTT. The encoded protein is CATFPSTRNTEAFF.

The V call is TRBV14, the J call TRBJ1-1; D might be TRBD1 (5 bases). Germline values: CDR1 SGHDN, CDR2 FVKESK. V was trimmed by 1 base and J by 7 bases, leaving 19 bases between them. CDR3 length equals 16 residues. CDR3 region: CASSQVWGYRFSEAFF. The CDR3 coding sequence is TGTGCCAGCAGCCAAGTTTGGGGGTATCGTTTCAGTGAAGCTTTCTTT. Using reference TRBV14 and TRBJ1-1 for the parts outside the CDR3, the full variable domain is EAGVTQFPSHSVIEKGQTVTLRCDPISGHDNLYWYRRVMGKEIKFLLHFVKESKQDESGMPNNRFLAERTGGTYSTLKVQPAELEDSGVYFCASSQVWGYRFSEAFFGQGTRLTVV.

V and J are TRBV7-2 and TRBJ1-1; D might be TRBD1 (5 bases). CDR1 is SGHTA, CDR2 FQGNSA, per germline. Trimming removed 2 bases at V and 4 bases at J, with 8 bases between. The CDR3 extends over 13 amino acids. CDR3 in amino acids: CASSLSRVTEAFF. The CDR3 DNA reads as TGTGCCAGCAGCTTATCCAGGGTCACTGAAGCTTTCTTT. Variable domain in full (rest from reference TRBV7-2 and TRBJ1-1): GAGVSQSPSNKVTEKGKDVELRCDPISGHTALYWYRQSLGQGLEFLIYFQGNSAPDKSGLPSDRFSAERTGGSVSTLTIQRTQQEDSAVYLCASSLSRVTEAFFGQGTRLTVV.

This chain joins TRBV2 and TRBJ1-6, with no clear D. V was cut by 7 bases and J by 3 bases, with 10 bases left in between. The germline gives CDR1 SNHLY, CDR2 FYNNEI. The CDR3 is 14 amino acids. CDR3 sequence (DNA): TGTGCCAGCAACGCCAGGCGCTATAATTCACCCCTCCACTTT. As protein: CASNARRYNSPLHF.

On this clone: At one end, the junction sequence differs from germline, possibly due to a read error. The chain carries TRBV29-1 and TRBJ2-7, with TRBD2 identical over 10 bases. This CDR3 comprises 15 residues. The germline V gene has CDR1 SQVTM and CDR2 ANQGSEA. For the CDR3, the DNA is TGCAGCGTTGAACGCCTAGCGGGAGTCTCCCACGAGCAGTACTTC. Residues: CSVERLAGVSHEQYF.

The V call is TRBV7-9, the J call TRBJ2-3; 7 positions agree with TRBD2. Germline lookup yields CDR1 SEHNR and CDR2 FQNEAQ (reference sequence). This CDR3 has 13 amino acids. The CDR3 protein is CAVSGLDTDTQYF. For the CDR3, the DNA is TGTGCTGTTAGCGGGCTCGACACAGATACGCAGTATTTT.

This sequence joins TRBV28 and TRBJ1-1; D is unclear. V was cut by 6 bases and J by 0 bases, with 8 bases left in between. Germline CDR1 MDHEN, CDR2 SYDVKM. The CDR3 is 13 residues long. The CDR3 loop reads CASSPPVNTEAFF. The CDR3 DNA is TGTGCCAGCAGCCCCCCGGTGAACACTGAAGCTTTCTTT.

The chain is built from TRBV11-2 and TRBJ1-4, with no clear D. Germline assignment: CDR1 SGHAT and CDR2 FQNNGV. This CDR3 is 14 amino acids long. V gave up 5 bases and J gave up 4 bases, with 11 bases separating them. The CDR3 DNA reads TGTGCCAGCAGCCCAGGCTGGGGTAATGAAAAACTGTTTTTT. Protein product: CASSPGWGNEKLFF.

This clone was seen a few times. The J gene is TRBJ1-1, the V gene TRBV5-1, with D perhaps matching TRBD1 (5 bases). Germline-derived CDR1 and CDR2 are SGHRS and YFSETQ. This CDR3 spans 13 amino acids. V gave up 3 bases and J gave up 2 bases, with 8 bases separating them. The CDR3 nucleotides are TGCGCCAGCAGCTCGCAGGGTAACACTGAAGCTTTCTTT. Translation: CASSSQGNTEAFF.